This TCR beta chain came from a study of T cell repertoires in cytomegalovirus infection. Study-wide context: A matching HLA type, together with CMV infection, was signaled by public TCR beta signatures. Study results and caveats: It was HLA-C-restricted CMV-specific TCR beta clonotypes that dominated the response ex vivo.

This clonotype showed up many times. Its antigen remains unknown. TCRdb redid the calling of the reads with MiXCR, one entry per CDR3 protein. The sample lists over 300,000 distinct CDR3 sequences; roughly 15% were seen once. The trim removed 6 bases at V and 8 bases at J, leaving 7 bases unmatched. Looked up from germline, CDR1 is SGHTA and CDR2 is FQGNSA. The CDR3 sequence is 13 residues long. The clonotype originates from a human donor in good health (CMV status not recorded). Some clones in this sample may be carry-over from other donors' samples. V usage is TRBV7-2 and J usage is TRBJ2-3; 8 positions match TRBD2. Material: PBMCs. In nucleotides, the CDR3 is TGTGCCAGCAGTAACGGGGGGGCCGGTACGCAGTATTTT. It is translated as CASSNGGAGTQYF. The full variable domain, completed using reference TRBV7-2 and TRBJ2-3, is GAGVSQSPSNKVTEKGKDVELRCDPISGHTALYWYRQSLGQGLEFLIYFQGNSAPDKSGLPSDRFSAERTGGSVSTLTIQRTQQEDSAVYLCASSNGGAGTQYFGPGTRLTVL.